These 32 T cell receptor beta chains were all obtained from the same sample, sequenced in a study of CD8 T cells in Susac syndrome. Random hexamers were used to reverse transcribe the RNA input (roughly 0.5 to 1 ug). In TCRdb, the immunoSEQ multiplex PCR reads were re-called with MiXCR into one record per CDR3 protein. The data hold approximately 190,000 distinct CDR3 sequences, with 90% to 95% observed a single time. Sequenced: CD4+ T cells from PBMCs. The origin of the receptors is a human donor with multiple sclerosis.

V gene TRBV11-2 combines with J gene TRBJ2-1; D is perhaps TRBD2 (6 bases). Trimming left V 2 bases short and J 0 bases short, with 14 bases between. The CDR3 has 17 amino acids. The germline gives CDR1 SGHAT, CDR2 FQNNGV. The CDR3 bases are TGTGCCAGCAGCTTACACCCGAGCGGGTACTCCTACAATGAGCAGTTCTTC. Amino acid sequence: CASSLHPSGYSYNEQFF.

J is TRBJ1-2 and V is TRBV30; TRBD1 aligns across 9 bases. The germline gives CDR1 GTSNPN, CDR2 SVGIG (reference sequence). V trimming: 6 bases; J trimming: 2 bases; junction bases outside the gene matches: 4. The CDR3 covers 13 residues. CDR3 loop: CACGTGINYGYTF. The CDR3 coding sequence is TGTGCCTGCGGGACAGGGATAAACTATGGCTACACCTTC.

The rearrangement joins TRBV7-9 to TRBJ1-1; 7 nucleotides align to TRBD1. With 5 bases clipped from V and 4 bases from J, the junction kept 10 bases outside the gene matches. The CDR3 sequence is 15 residues long. Germline values: CDR1 SEHNR, CDR2 FQNEAQ (reference sequence). Here the CDR3 DNA reads TGTGCCAGCAGCCTAACAGGGGACTCCAGCACTGAAGCTTTCTTT. Translation gives CASSLTGDSSTEAFF.

In its sample, this clonotype was seen a few times. The chain couples TRBV3-1 to TRBJ2-2; unclear D gene. The CDR3 length is 14 residues. Trimming left V 3 bases short and J 2 bases short, with 7 bases between. Germline assignment: CDR1 LGHDT and CDR2 YNNKEL (reference sequence). The CDR3 DNA follows: TGTGCCAGCAGCCAGGCAGTCAACACCGGGGAGCTGTTTTTT. This translates into CASSQAVNTGELFF.

The chain is built from TRBV29-1 and TRBJ1-1; D not resolved. The CDR3 runs to 12 residues. With 3 bases removed from V and 4 bases from J, the gap between germline ends came to 9 bases. CDR1 and CDR2 from the germline V gene are SQVTM and ANQGSEA. The CDR3 DNA reads TGCAGCGTTGAGGTGGTGGTCACTGAAGCTTTCTTT. This sequence encodes CSVEVVVTEAFF.

The chain recombines TRBV3-1 with TRBJ1-1; D perhaps matches TRBD1 (6 bases). Deletions cut 4 bases from V and 6 bases from J, with 15 bases between. The CDR3 has 14 residues. CDR1 and CDR2 (germline): LGHDT, YNNKEL (reference sequence). The CDR3 DNA is TGTGCCAGCAGCCCGACTGGACAGCTGTCTGAAGCTTTCTTT. As protein: CASSPTGQLSEAFF.

The gene calls are TRBV9 and TRBJ2-3; 7 nucleotides align to TRBD2. Germline loops: CDR1 SGDLS, CDR2 YYNGEE. The V and J ends lost 4 bases and 2 bases, in that order; junction bases with no gene match: 10. This CDR3 has 16 residues. The CDR3 bases are TGTGCCAGCAGCCCCTACGGCGGGAGCCCCACAGATACGCAGTATTTT. Residues: CASSPYGGSPTDTQYF.

This chain uses TRBV9 with TRBJ2-1, with a tentative D call TRBD2 (5 bases). The CDR3 has 15 residues. V was shortened by 0 bases and J by 0 bases, with 7 bases between the two germline ends. The germline V gene encodes CDR1 SGDLS and CDR2 YYNGEE. The CDR3 spells CASSVAGISYNEQFF. CDR3 bases: TGTGCCAGCAGCGTAGCGGGAATCTCCTACAATGAGCAGTTCTTC.

J is TRBJ1-1 and V is TRBV29-1, with 7 bases identical to TRBD1. This CDR3 is built from 15 residues. Per germline, CDR1 SQVTM and CDR2 ANQGSEA. J was trimmed by 4 bases and V by 5 bases; bases with no gene match: 13. CDR3 amino acids: CSVSTGPGRRTEAFF. The CDR3 DNA reads as TGCAGCGTTTCGACAGGGCCCGGGCGACGCACTGAAGCTTTCTTT.

Only one count was recorded for this clonotype. The genes are TRBV20-1 and TRBJ2-7; unclear D gene. Looked up from germline, CDR1 is DFQATT and CDR2 is SNEGSKA (reference sequence). Trimming shortened V by 5 bases and J by 3 bases, and 14 bases separated the two germline ends. The CDR3 loop spans 13 amino acids. The CDR3 region has the DNA TGCAGTGCTCGTCCGATGGGGTTCTACGAGCAGTACTTC. Translation gives CSARPMGFYEQYF.

This clonotype showed up just once. The chain is built from TRBV20-1 and TRBJ2-4; 7 bases fit TRBD2. Germline V lookup: CDR1 DFQATT, CDR2 SNEGSKA (reference sequence). The CDR3 is made up of 14 amino acids. V shed 0 bases and J 8 bases; nucleotides not matched to a gene: 7. Written as DNA, the CDR3 is TGCAGTGCTAGAGATAGGAGGGGAGGGGACATTCAGTACTTC. Translation gives CSARDRRGGDIQYF.

This clonotype was found once. This chain links TRBV18 with TRBJ2-1, with D perhaps matching TRBD1 or TRBD2 (5 bases each). Trimming left V 1 base short and J 9 bases short, with 16 bases between. In germline, CDR1 is KGHSH, CDR2 LQKENI. The CDR3 covers 15 residues. The CDR3 reads CASSPLPGPLSEQFF. CDR3 in DNA: TGTGCCAGCTCACCACTCCCGGGACCGTTGAGTGAGCAGTTCTTC.

The rearrangement links TRBV5-6 to TRBJ2-1, with unresolved D. This CDR3 comprises 11 residues. CDR1 is SGHDT, CDR2 YYEEEE, per germline. Trimming left V 5 bases short and J 9 bases short, with 9 bases between. The CDR3 reads CASSSHFEQFF. CDR3 DNA: TGTGCCAGCAGTTCCCACTTTGAGCAGTTCTTC.

The J gene is TRBJ1-3, the V gene TRBV9; no reliable D call. Trimming took off 3 bases at V and 2 bases at J, with 6 bases between the two ends. CDR3 length equals 13 residues. The germline CDR1 and CDR2 sequences are SGDLS and YYNGEE. CDR3 DNA: TGTGCCAGCAGCGCCACGACTGGAAACACCATATATTTT. As protein: CASSATTGNTIYF.

This rearrangement joins TRBV18 to TRBJ2-1; 9 positions match TRBD1. The CDR3 runs to 14 residues. V gave up 3 bases and J gave up 9 bases; unmatched junction bases: 6. The germline V gene encodes CDR1 KGHSH and CDR2 LQKENI. The DNA for the CDR3 is TGTGCCAGCTCACCGCGGGACAGGGTGGCTGAGCAGTTCTTC. Encoded protein: CASSPRDRVAEQFF.

This chain joins TRBV19 and TRBJ2-3; perhaps TRBD1 as D (6 bases). Germline-derived CDR1 and CDR2 are LNHDA and SQIVND (reference sequence). This CDR3 region has 14 residues. V was clipped by 5 bases and J by 5 bases, with 14 bases between them. CDR3 in amino acids: CASSFDRSGDTQYF. The CDR3 DNA is TGTGCCAGTAGTTTCGACAGGTCGGGAGATACGCAGTATTTT.

This rearrangement joins TRBV4-1 to TRBJ2-5; 8 bases match TRBD2. V gave up 0 bases and J gave up 5 bases; unmatched junction bases: 8. The germline V gene encodes CDR1 MGHRA and CDR2 YSYEKL. CDR3 length: 16 amino acids. The CDR3 loop is CASSQDLGLGGETQYF. The DNA for the CDR3 is TGCGCCAGCAGCCAAGATTTGGGACTAGGTGGGGAGACCCAGTACTTC.

The chain employs TRBV30 and TRBJ1-6; tentatively, D is TRBD1 (5 bases). The length of the CDR3 is 13 residues. V was pared by 0 bases and J by 13 bases, with 13 bases between. Looked up from germline, CDR1 is GTSNPN and CDR2 is SVGIG (reference sequence). The CDR3 here is CAWSVHSEGPLHF. The CDR3 region has the DNA TGTGCCTGGAGTGTACACTCCGAGGGGCCCCTCCACTTT. Full variable domain (rest looked up from reference TRBV30 and TRBJ1-6): SQTIHQWPATLVQPVGSPLSLECTVEGTSNPNLYWYRQAAGRGLQLLFYSVGIGQISSEVPQNLSASRPQDRQFILSSKKLLLSDSGFYLCAWSVHSEGPLHFGNGTRLTVT.

The chain is built from TRBV4-1 and TRBJ2-1; D may correspond to TRBD1 or TRBD2 (5 bases each). The CDR3 contains 14 residues. Germline V gene lookup returns CDR1 MGHRA and CDR2 YSYEKL. With 3 bases removed from V and 5 bases from J, the gap between germline ends came to 11 bases. DNA for the CDR3: TGCGCCAGCAGCCATCAGGGACGGAACAATGAGCAGTTCTTC. Its translation: CASSHQGRNNEQFF.

The rearrangement uses TRBV27 and TRBJ2-5, with D maybe TRBD1 (5 bases). This CDR3 spans 15 amino acids. V shed 1 base and J shed 3 bases, with 12 bases lying between them. Germline values: CDR1 MNHEY, CDR2 SMNVEV (reference sequence). CDR3 nucleotides: TGTGCCAGCAGTTTATGGGGCGCAGGGAAAGAGACCCAGTACTTC. Its protein product is CASSLWGAGKETQYF.

This chain links TRBV12-3 or TRBV12-4 with TRBJ2-7, with 8 bases fitting TRBD1. CDR3 length: 15 residues. Trimming took 4 bases from V and 5 from J; bases not matched to a gene: 10. The CDR3 sequence: CASSYTGTGLHEQYF. DNA of the CDR3: TGTGCCAGCAGTTATACCGGGACAGGCCTCCACGAGCAGTACTTC.

This clonotype was picked up one time. This sequence joins TRBV18 and TRBJ2-5; D remains ambiguous. V dropped 0 bases and J dropped 4 bases, with 12 bases sitting between them. This CDR3 has 15 residues. Germline loops: CDR1 KGHSH, CDR2 LQKENI. The CDR3 DNA follows: TGTGCCAGCTCACCACCAGGCCGGAGAGGAGAGACCCAGTACTTC. Protein product: CASSPPGRRGETQYF. Full variable domain (rest looked up from reference TRBV18 and TRBJ2-5): NAGVMQNPRHLVRRRGQEARLRCSPMKGHSHVYWYRQLPEEGLKFMVYLQKENIIDESGMPKERFSAEFPKEGPSILRIQQVVRGDSAAYFCASSPPGRRGETQYFGPGTRLLVL.

This chain joins TRBV3-1 and TRBJ2-1; 7 nucleotides line up with TRBD2. Germline V lookup: CDR1 LGHDT, CDR2 YNNKEL (reference sequence). This CDR3 comprises 15 residues. After removal of 0 bases from V and 5 bases from J, the junction contained 4 bases not matched to a gene. CDR3: CASSQDTGGHNEQFF. The CDR3 region has the DNA TGTGCCAGCAGCCAAGACACGGGAGGTCACAATGAGCAGTTCTTC.

This chain links TRBV20-1 with TRBJ2-1; TRBD1 might be the D (6 bases). The germline V gene has CDR1 DFQATT and CDR2 SNEGSKA (reference sequence). This CDR3 contains 12 residues. CDR3 protein: CRARGSYNEQFF. The CDR3 DNA sequence: TGCAGGGCCAGGGGCTCCTACAATGAGCAGTTCTTC.

This chain connects TRBV4-2 to TRBJ2-1, with a weak D call TRBD1 (5 bases). The V and J ends lost 0 bases and 4 bases respectively, with 10 bases between them. This CDR3 is built from 15 residues. Germline V CDR1 and CDR2: LGHNA, YNFKEQ. This CDR3 is CASSQDSAGYNEQFF. In DNA form, the CDR3 reads TGTGCCAGCAGCCAAGATTCAGCAGGGTACAATGAGCAGTTCTTC.

The rearrangement links TRBV7-8 to TRBJ2-5; 9 bases are a match to TRBD2. This CDR3 region has 14 residues. J was trimmed by 5 bases and V by 3 bases; bases with no gene match: 4. Germline V gene sequence: CDR1 SGHVS, CDR2 FQNEAQ. Written as DNA, the CDR3 is TGTGCCAGCAGCTTTGCGGGGGGGCGGGAGACCCAGTACTTC. It is translated as CASSFAGGRETQYF.

This CDR3 is CASSRDRFYEQYF. In DNA form, the CDR3 reads TGTGCCAGCAGCCGGGACAGATTTTACGAGCAGTACTTC. This chain links TRBV14 with TRBJ2-7; 7 bases fit TRBD1. V was pared by 4 bases and J by 4 bases, with 4 bases of the junction left unmatched. This CDR3 spans 13 amino acids. Germline CDR1 and CDR2: SGHDN and FVKESK. The whole variable domain, filled in from reference TRBV14 and TRBJ2-7, reads EAGVTQFPSHSVIEKGQTVTLRCDPISGHDNLYWYRRVMGKEIKFLLHFVKESKQDESGMPNNRFLAERTGGTYSTLKVQPAELEDSGVYFCASSRDRFYEQYFGPGTRLTVT.

This clonotype was detected once. The chain carries TRBV5-4 and TRBJ1-2, with D maybe TRBD1 (5 bases). The CDR3 has 14 residues. V dropped 1 base and J dropped 3 bases, with 10 bases sitting between them. Per germline, CDR1 SGHNT and CDR2 YYREEE (reference sequence). The CDR3 coding sequence is TGTGCCAGCAGCTTGATTGGCAGGGACTATGGCTACACCTTC. Protein: CASSLIGRDYGYTF.

The chain carries TRBV20-1 and TRBJ1-4; D unclear. This CDR3 has 14 amino acids. Germline lookup yields CDR1 DFQATT and CDR2 SNEGSKA (reference sequence). V was trimmed by 1 base and J by 8 bases, leaving 14 bases between them. The CDR3 here is CSARVPGFGEKLFF. The CDR3 DNA is TGCAGTGCTAGAGTTCCCGGATTCGGGGAAAAACTGTTTTTT.

The J gene is TRBJ1-1, the V gene TRBV3-1, with TRBD1 as a possible D gene (5 bases). Germline assignment: CDR1 LGHDT and CDR2 YNNKEL (reference sequence). The CDR3 is 12 residues long. Trimming took off 4 bases at V and 7 bases at J, with 10 bases between the two ends. The CDR3: CASSLRDGEAFF. The CDR3 DNA is TGTGCCAGCAGCCTTCGGGACGGTGAAGCTTTCTTT.

This sequence joins TRBV23-1 and TRBJ1-5, with no clear D. TRBV23-1 is identified as an open reading frame with a role that is uncertain. The CDR3 runs 12 residues. Trimming left V 0 bases short and J 6 bases short, with 3 bases between. Here the CDR3 reads CASSQSGQPQHF. DNA for the CDR3: TGCGCCAGCAGTCAATCTGGTCAGCCCCAGCATTTT.

The gene calls are TRBV20-1 and TRBJ2-5; TRBD1 or TRBD2 may be the D gene (5 bases each). The CDR3 is made up of 13 amino acids. V was cut by 3 bases and J by 1 base, with 9 bases left in between. Per the germline V gene, CDR1 is DFQATT and CDR2 is SNEGSKA (reference sequence). The CDR3 protein is CSASGGSQETQYF. CDR3 nucleotides: TGCAGTGCTAGTGGGGGATCCCAAGAGACCCAGTACTTC.